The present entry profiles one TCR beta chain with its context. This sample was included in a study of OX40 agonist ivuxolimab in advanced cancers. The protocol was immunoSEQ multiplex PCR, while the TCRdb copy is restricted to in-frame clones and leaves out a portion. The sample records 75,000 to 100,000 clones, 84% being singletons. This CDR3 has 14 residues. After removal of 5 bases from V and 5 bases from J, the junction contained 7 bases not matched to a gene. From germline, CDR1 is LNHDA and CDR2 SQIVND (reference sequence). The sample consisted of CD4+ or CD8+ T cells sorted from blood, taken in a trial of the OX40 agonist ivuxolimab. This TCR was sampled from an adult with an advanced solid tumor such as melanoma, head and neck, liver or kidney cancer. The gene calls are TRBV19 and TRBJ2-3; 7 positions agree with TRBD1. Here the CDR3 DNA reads TGTGCCAGTAGTGTCGGGCAGGGGGTAGATACGCAGTATTTT. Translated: CASSVGQGVDTQYF.